Below, 31 T cell receptor beta chains from the same sample are listed, as sequenced in a study of T cells in Graves' hyperthyroidism and ophthalmopathy. The investigators amplified TCR beta CDR3 regions from RNA transcripts. With the HTBI primer set, the TCR CDR3 went through a first round of RT-PCR. Each CDR3 protein gets one entry after TCRdb re-called the multiplex PCR reads with MiXCR. The sample records more than 450,000 distinct CDR3 sequences, 20% being singletons. The specimen was blood. The receptors were gathered from a man aged 40-50 years with Graves' ophthalmopathy.

The table lists this clonotype with many counts. The genes are TRBV28 and TRBJ2-5, with 9 bases that match TRBD2. Germline V CDR1 and CDR2: MDHEN, SYDVKM. The length of the CDR3 is 17 residues. V lost 4 bases to trimming and J lost 8 bases; unmatched junction nucleotides: 17. This CDR3 is CASSSQTTSGPKRTQYF. In DNA form, the CDR3 reads TGTGCCAGCAGTTCCCAGACGACTAGCGGACCCAAGAGAACCCAGTACTTC.

This clonotype was seen repeatedly, ten times or more. The V call is TRBV5-1, the J call TRBJ1-1; D gene ambiguous. The CDR3 is made up of 15 amino acids. Trimming pared 4 bases from V and 1 base from J, leaving 14 bases between. The germline V gene has CDR1 SGHRS and CDR2 YFSETQ. The CDR3 sequence is CASSDEFRQNTEAFF. The CDR3 DNA follows: TGCGCCAGCAGCGACGAGTTCAGGCAGAACACTGAAGCTTTCTTT.

This clonotype was observed many times. This chain uses TRBV20-1 with TRBJ2-1; 8 nucleotides line up with TRBD2. The J segment lost 7 bases and the V segment lost 0 bases, leaving 5 bases of the junction unmatched. The V gene's germline CDR1 is DFQATT and CDR2 SNEGSKA (reference sequence). This CDR3 spans 14 amino acids. The DNA for the CDR3 is TGCAGTGCTAGAGAGTACGGGGGGGGGAATGAGCAGTTCTTC. The encoded protein is CSAREYGGGNEQFF.

This clonotype was found many times. One junction end does not reproduce the germline sequence, and a read error may be involved. V gene TRBV12-3 or TRBV12-4 combines with J gene TRBJ2-5; D is perhaps TRBD1 (6 bases). The CDR3 contains 15 residues. The CDR3 is CATSTGQTSQETQYF. CDR3 DNA sequence: TGTGCCACCAGTACCGGACAGACATCCCAAGAGACCCAGTACTTC.

The genes are TRBV19 and TRBJ2-3; tentatively, D is TRBD1 (5 bases). CDR1 LNHDA and CDR2 SQIVND come from the germline V gene (reference sequence). Trimming stripped 3 bases from V and 0 bases from J, with 7 bases between. CDR3 length: 14 amino acids. CDR3 protein: CASSIDRSTDTQYF. CDR3 DNA sequence: TGTGCCAGTAGTATCGACAGAAGCACAGATACGCAGTATTTT.

This clonotype appeared many times. The chain recombines TRBV7-9 with TRBJ2-2; D perhaps matches TRBD2 (6 bases). Trimming removed 5 bases from V and 4 bases from J, with 17 bases in between. CDR1 and CDR2 from the germline V gene are SEHNR and FQNEAQ (reference sequence). The CDR3 contains 16 residues. Written as DNA, the CDR3 is TGTGCCAGCAGCCCCCCCAGTGGGGAGGCCACCGGGGAGCTGTTTTTT. Encoded protein: CASSPPSGEATGELFF. Full variable domain (missing parts from reference TRBV7-9 and TRBJ2-2): DTGVSQNPRHKITKRGQNVTFRCDPISEHNRLYWYRQTLGQGPEFLTYFQNEAQLEKSRLLSDRFSAERPKGSFSTLEIQRTEQGDSAMYLCASSPPSGEATGELFFGEGSRLTVL.

The chain is built from TRBV10-3 and TRBJ1-5, with D possibly TRBD1 on 6 matching bases. The germline V gene has CDR1 ENHRY and CDR2 SYGVKD. The CDR3 loop spans 15 amino acids. Trimming cost V 4 bases and J 7 bases, with 17 bases left between them. CDR3 in DNA: TGTGCCATCAGTGCCTCGGGGGCCAGCTTGCAGCCCCAGCATTTT. Its protein product is CAISASGASLQPQHF.

The V gene is TRBV30, the J gene TRBJ2-6, with D hard to call. V shed 7 bases and J shed 0 bases, with 4 bases lying between them. The germline CDR1 and CDR2 sequences are GTSNPN and SVGIG (reference sequence). The CDR3 extends over 12 amino acids. The CDR3 is CAFNSGANVLTF. Here the CDR3 DNA reads TGTGCCTTCAACTCTGGGGCCAACGTCCTGACTTTC.

The chain joins TRBV11-2 to TRBJ2-3; 7 bases fit TRBD2. The CDR3 is made up of 15 amino acids. The V and J ends lost 4 bases and 3 bases, in that order; junction bases with no gene match: 7. CDR1 SGHAT and CDR2 FQNNGV come from the germline V gene. CDR3 protein: CASSSGLGTTDTQYF. The DNA for the CDR3 is TGTGCCAGCAGCTCAGGACTAGGAACGACAGATACGCAGTATTTT.

Here the CDR3 DNA reads TGTGCCACCAGTGACTCCCGGGGCAATCAGCCCCAGCATTTT. This translates into CATSDSRGNQPQHF. The chain couples TRBV24-1 to TRBJ1-5; no clear D gene. CDR1 and CDR2 (germline): KGHDR, SFDVKD. Trimming took 4 bases from V and 2 from J, leaving 8 bases between them. CDR3 length equals 14 residues.

The V call is TRBV5-1, the J call TRBJ2-3; unclear D gene. Germline lookup yields CDR1 SGHRS and CDR2 YFSETQ. The CDR3 is 16 amino acids. With 1 base removed from V and 4 bases from J, the gap between germline ends came to 16 bases. The CDR3 bases are TGCGCCAGCAGCTTGAAGGTGACCTCCGCGCCAGATACGCAGTATTTT. Its protein is CASSLKVTSAPDTQYF.

This clonotype came up many times. The chain joins TRBV30 to TRBJ2-1; D is unresolved. CDR1 is GTSNPN, CDR2 SVGIG, per germline (reference sequence). This CDR3 has 13 amino acids. Trimming pared 2 bases from V and 5 bases from J, leaving 10 bases between. CDR3 nucleotides: TGTGCCTGGAGTCCCAACGGGCACAATGAGCAGTTCTTC. Protein product: CAWSPNGHNEQFF.

This clonotype was detected a few times. The chain joins TRBV28 to TRBJ1-2; D remains unclear. The CDR3 is made up of 17 amino acids. V gave up 3 bases and J gave up 5 bases, with 22 bases separating them. The V gene's germline CDR1 is MDHEN and CDR2 SYDVKM. CDR3 residues: CASSFRGPVTPGYGYTF. The CDR3 nucleotides are TGTGCCAGCAGTTTTAGAGGACCTGTGACGCCTGGATATGGCTACACCTTC.

The chain employs TRBV20-1 and TRBJ2-1, with 11 bases fitting TRBD2. There are 18 residues in the CDR3. The J segment lost 2 bases and the V segment lost 6 bases, leaving 15 bases of the junction unmatched. Germline loops: CDR1 DFQATT, CDR2 SNEGSKA (reference sequence). CDR3 loop: CSAPSDSGRGRTYNEQFF. The CDR3 nucleotides read TGCAGTGCCCCTTCTGATAGCGGGAGGGGGAGAACCTACAATGAGCAGTTCTTC.

This clonotype occurred many times. The V call is TRBV5-5, the J call TRBJ2-7, with 9 bases lining up with TRBD1. The CDR3 covers 15 residues. J lost 3 bases, V lost 3 bases, and 7 bases had no gene match. CDR1 is SGHKS, CDR2 YYEKEE, per germline (reference sequence). The CDR3 sequence: CASSSIGQGNYEQYF. DNA of the CDR3: TGTGCCAGCAGCTCTATCGGACAGGGGAACTACGAGCAGTACTTC.

At least ten counts were recorded for this clonotype. The chain joins TRBV2 to TRBJ2-4; TRBD2 is a possible D gene (7 bases). This CDR3 contains 15 residues. V was trimmed by 6 bases and J by 7 bases, leaving 19 bases between them. The germline CDR1 and CDR2 sequences are SNHLY and FYNNEI. The CDR3 nucleotides read TGTGCCAGCAGATGGGGAGGGGGGCTGAATAACATTCAGTACTTC. Its protein is CASRWGGGLNNIQYF.

Turning to this clonotype: One end of the junction is discordant with germline, which a read error may explain. The rearrangement joins TRBV7-9 to TRBJ1-3, with TRBD1 matching 7 bases. The CDR3 spans 13 residues. Germline loops: CDR1 SEHNR, CDR2 FQNEAQ (reference sequence). CDR3 sequence reads: CASSLAGGPNGHF. The CDR3 DNA reads as TGTGCCAGCAGCCTAGCAGGGGGACCGAATGGGCATTTT.

This clonotype was detected many times. The J gene is TRBJ2-2, the V gene TRBV13, with D possibly TRBD2 on 5 matching bases. Germline V gene data show CDR1 as PRHDT and CDR2 as FYEKMQ (reference sequence). The CDR3 runs 13 residues. The V end lost 5 bases, the J end lost 5 bases, and 9 bases lay between the germline ends. For the CDR3, the DNA is TGTGCCAGCAGCCAGAGGGAGACCGGGGAGCTGTTTTTT. Its translation: CASSQRETGELFF. The full variable domain, with the rest looked up from reference TRBV13 and TRBJ2-2, is AAGVIQSPRHLIKEKRETATLKCYPIPRHDTVYWYQQGPGQDPQFLISFYEKMQSDKGSIPDRFSAQQFSDYHSELNMSSLELGDSALYFCASSQRETGELFFGEGSRLTVL.

This clonotype was seen ten or more times. The gene calls are TRBV7-3 and TRBJ2-1; a weak D match, TRBD1 (6 bases). Trimming stripped 3 bases from V and 6 bases from J, with 9 bases between. This CDR3 has 13 residues. Per germline, CDR1 SGHTA and CDR2 FQGTGA. CDR3 in amino acids: CASSFAGVNEQFF. CDR3 DNA sequence: TGTGCCAGCAGCTTTGCAGGGGTCAATGAGCAGTTCTTC.

The chain joins TRBV19 to TRBJ1-1; D gene uncertain. V shed 7 bases and J shed 1 base, with 7 bases lying between them. Germline CDR1 and CDR2: LNHDA and SQIVND (reference sequence). This CDR3 has 12 residues. This CDR3 is CASNSENTEAFF. CDR3 bases: TGTGCCAGTAATTCAGAGAACACTGAAGCTTTCTTT.

V usage is TRBV18 and J usage is TRBJ1-3; the D gene is possibly TRBD1 (5 bases). The CDR3 is 14 amino acids. The germline V and J ends were trimmed by 5 bases and 0 bases, with 8 bases remaining between them. Germline lookup yields CDR1 KGHSH and CDR2 LQKENI. The CDR3 loop reads CASSDRISGNTIYF. The CDR3, as DNA: TGTGCCAGCTCAGACAGAATCTCTGGAAACACCATATATTTT.

CDR3 amino acids: CASSVDVGEQYF. The CDR3 nucleotides read TGTGCCAGCAGCGTAGATGTCGGGGAGCAGTACTTC. The chain employs TRBV9 and TRBJ2-7; D is undetermined. Between the trimmed V and J ends, which lost 0 bases and 7 bases, there was a span of 8 bases. The CDR3 contains 12 residues. Per the germline V gene, CDR1 is SGDLS and CDR2 is YYNGEE.

This clonotype occurred a few times. The V and J genes are TRBV5-1 and TRBJ2-3, with a tentative D call TRBD1 (6 bases). Germline lookup yields CDR1 SGHRS and CDR2 YFSETQ. V gave up 9 bases and J gave up 1 base, with 9 bases separating them. The CDR3 contains 12 residues. CDR3 region: CATRQGTDTQYF. CDR3 DNA sequence: TGCGCCACCAGACAGGGCACAGATACGCAGTATTTT.

This clonotype was counted between two and nine times. This chain uses TRBV6-2 or TRBV6-3 with TRBJ1-6, with 7 bases matching TRBD1. The CDR3 has 14 residues. CDR1 and CDR2 from the germline V gene are MNHEY and SVGEGT. J lost 10 bases, V lost 7 bases, and 10 bases had no gene match. This CDR3 reads CASNEGAVRSPLHF. In nucleotides, the CDR3 is TGTGCCAGCAATGAGGGGGCAGTCAGGTCACCCCTCCACTTT.

This clonotype was found many times. The V call is TRBV30, the J call TRBJ1-1; D gene unclear. The CDR3 sequence is 13 residues long. V lost 2 bases and J lost 1, with 8 bases in between. CDR1 and CDR2 (germline): GTSNPN, SVGIG (reference sequence). CDR3 DNA: TGTGCCTGGAGTATGCGGGGGAACACTGAAGCTTTCTTT. Its protein product is CAWSMRGNTEAFF.

The gene calls are TRBV15 and TRBJ2-3, with D possibly TRBD2 on 6 matching bases. The CDR3 covers 15 residues. Germline assignment: CDR1 LNHNV and CDR2 YYDKDF (reference sequence). Trimming cost V 6 bases and J 0 bases, with 13 bases left between them. CDR3 in DNA: TGTGCCACCAGGGGATCGCGGGACAGCACAGATACGCAGTATTTT. It encodes CATRGSRDSTDTQYF.

With respect to this clonotype: The junction differs from germline at one of its ends, possibly a read error. The J gene is TRBJ1-2, the V gene TRBV5-1; a possible D gene is TRBD1 (6 bases). The CDR3 is 13 amino acids. Per the germline V gene, CDR1 is SGHRS and CDR2 is YFSETQ. CDR3 sequence: CASSPGQSYGCTF. In DNA, the CDR3 is TGCGCCAGCAGCCCCGGACAGTCTTATGGCTGCACCTTC. Complete variable domain (other parts from reference TRBV5-1 and TRBJ1-2): KAGVTQTPRYLIKTRGQQVTLSCSPISGHRSVSWYQQTPGQGLQFLFEYFSETQRNKGNFPGRFSGRQFSNSRSEMNVSTLELGDSALYLCASSPGQSYGCTFGSGTRLTVV.

This clonotype appeared many times. This CDR3 is CASSLNSYISYEQYF. DNA for the CDR3: TGTGCCAGCAGCTTAAACAGCTATATCTCCTACGAGCAGTACTTC. The chain joins TRBV11-2 to TRBJ2-7; D gene unclear. This CDR3 region has 15 residues. Trimming pared 2 bases from V and 0 bases from J, leaving 11 bases between. Germline V gene data show CDR1 as SGHAT and CDR2 as FQNNGV.

V is TRBV30 and J is TRBJ1-1; D perhaps matches TRBD1 (6 bases). This CDR3 comprises 12 residues. Trimming took off 3 bases at V and 1 base at J, with 6 bases between the two ends. Germline V gives CDR1 GTSNPN, CDR2 SVGIG (reference sequence). CDR3 region: CAWRTGNTEAFF. The CDR3 region has the DNA TGTGCCTGGAGGACAGGGAACACTGAAGCTTTCTTT.

This clonotype showed up many times. The genes are TRBV12-3 or TRBV12-4 and TRBJ1-2; D remains ambiguous. The CDR3 sequence is 10 residues long. V was clipped by 7 bases and J by 4 bases, with 4 bases between them. In nucleotides, the CDR3 is TGTGCCAGCACCGGCTATGGCTACACCTTC. Protein: CASTGYGYTF.

The genes are TRBV7-9 and TRBJ1-1; possible D gene TRBD1, 6 bases. Per the germline V gene, CDR1 is SEHNR and CDR2 is FQNEAQ (reference sequence). V was shortened by 5 bases and J by 3 bases, with 16 bases between the two germline ends. The CDR3 runs 15 residues. The CDR3 DNA is TGTGCCAGCAGCCCTAGGGACACAAGGTACACTGAAGCTTTCTTT. Translated: CASSPRDTRYTEAFF.